These 20 T cell receptor beta chains were all obtained from the same sample, sequenced in a study of cytomegalovirus exposure and HLA in healthy donors. Libraries were prepared by immunoSEQ multiplex PCR; TCRdb keeps only in-frame clonotypes and omits some of them. The table shows about 160,000 clones, with around 96% occurring only once. The specimen sequenced was PBMCs. The receptors come from a woman under 30 in good health and CMV-seronegative.

This clone was counted only a few times. The chain is built from TRBV27 and TRBJ2-1; 9 positions match TRBD1. Germline trimming cut 7 bases from V and 5 bases from J; bases unmatched to any gene: 6. The CDR3 loop spans 14 amino acids. Germline-derived CDR1 and CDR2 are MNHEY and SMNVEV (reference sequence). The CDR3 bases are TGTGCCAGCAAACGGGACAGGGTCGACAATGAGCAGTTCTTC. Translated: CASKRDRVDNEQFF.

This clone appeared a single time. This chain joins TRBV29-1 and TRBJ2-3; tentatively, D is TRBD2 (6 bases). Germline CDR1 is SQVTM and CDR2 is ANQGSEA. The CDR3 is 12 amino acids. V lost 5 bases to trimming and J lost 6 bases, with 12 bases between them. CDR3 DNA: TGCAGCGTTCGAACGGGGGAGGATACGCAGTATTTT. Translating gives CSVRTGEDTQYF.

The chain recombines TRBV7-8 with TRBJ1-1; D remains unclear. The CDR3 runs 15 residues. The ends were cut back, 3 bases at V and 4 bases at J, with 15 bases in the middle. CDR1 is SGHVS, CDR2 FQNEAQ, per germline. The chain's CDR3 is CASSFRNTKGTEAFF. Here the CDR3 DNA reads TGTGCCAGCAGCTTTCGGAATACTAAAGGCACTGAAGCTTTCTTT.

The CDR3 sequence: CASSPGEGFYGYTF. CDR3 nucleotide sequence: TGCGCCAGCAGCCCGGGCGAGGGTTTCTATGGCTACACCTTC. This sequence joins TRBV5-1 and TRBJ1-2; D unresolved. This CDR3 is 14 amino acids long. Per the germline V gene, CDR1 is SGHRS and CDR2 is YFSETQ. V lost 4 bases and J 4 bases, leaving 14 bases between the germline ends.

The V and J genes are TRBV30 and TRBJ1-4; 7 bases are a match to TRBD1. Trimming removed 3 bases from V and 8 bases from J; junction bases left unmatched: 6. This CDR3 is built from 13 residues. CDR1 GTSNPN and CDR2 SVGIG come from the germline V gene (reference sequence). The CDR3 region is CAWSDRVQEKLFF. In nucleotides, the CDR3 is TGTGCCTGGAGCGACAGGGTTCAGGAAAAACTGTTTTTT.

The V gene is TRBV5-1, the J gene TRBJ2-7; D is uncertain. V was clipped by 5 bases and J by 7 bases, with 16 bases between them. The CDR3 runs 13 residues. The germline CDR1 and CDR2 sequences are SGHRS and YFSETQ. The CDR3 DNA sequence: TGCGCCAGCAGTAACCCTTACCTAGTGGAGCAGTACTTC. Encoded protein: CASSNPYLVEQYF.

CDR3 nucleotides: TGTGCCAGCAGCTACATGACTACGGGTAACACTGAAGCTTTCTTT. Its protein product is CASSYMTTGNTEAFF. This chain uses TRBV5-6 with TRBJ1-1; no clear D gene. Germline V gene lookup returns CDR1 SGHDT and CDR2 YYEEEE. Trimming left V 3 bases short and J 2 bases short, with 14 bases between. The CDR3 runs 15 residues.

With respect to this clone: Since no conserved phenylalanine or tryptophan closes the CDR3, a read error is the likely cause. The DNA is left out, because the CDR3 cannot be placed on it with certainty; the CDR3 is given as TCRdb lists it. This sequence joins TRBV7-9 and TRBJ2-3; the listed D gene, TRBD1, was not tested against the DNA. Per germline, CDR1 SEHNR and CDR2 FQNEAQ (reference sequence). The CDR3 is 11 amino acids long, termini counted. CDR3 protein: CASSLRTGFDV.

The chain links TRBV10-3 to TRBJ2-2; TRBD1 matches at 8 bases. The CDR3 consists of 14 residues. From germline, CDR1 is ENHRY and CDR2 SYGVKD. J was trimmed by 7 bases and V by 6 bases; bases with no gene match: 7. CDR3 in amino acids: CAISPGQGSGELFF. CDR3 DNA: TGTGCCATCAGCCCCGGACAGGGAAGCGGGGAGCTGTTTTTT.

This rearrangement joins TRBV4-3 to TRBJ2-3; possible D gene TRBD2, 5 bases. Germline V gene data show CDR1 as LGHNA and CDR2 as YSLEER. Deletions cut 0 bases from V and 6 bases from J, with 16 bases between. CDR3 length: 16 residues. The CDR3 protein is CASSQDFEGWKDTQYF. CDR3 nucleotides: TGCGCCAGCAGCCAAGATTTTGAGGGATGGAAGGATACGCAGTATTTT.

This chain links TRBV9 with TRBJ1-6; D is unresolved. V was cut by 7 bases and J by 6 bases, with 11 bases left in between. CDR3 length: 13 amino acids. Germline V gene sequence: CDR1 SGDLS, CDR2 YYNGEE. The CDR3 nucleotides read TGTGCCAGCTCGACATTCGGTAATTCACCCCTCCACTTT. It is translated as CASSTFGNSPLHF.

To note about this clone: Other DNA sequences in the same sample also yield this CDR3. CDR3 coding DNA: TGTGCCAGCAGCTTAGGGGACAGGGACTATGGCTACACCTTC. It is translated as CASSLGDRDYGYTF. The V and J genes are TRBV11-2 and TRBJ1-2; 9 nucleotides align to TRBD1. The CDR3 has 14 amino acids. CDR1 SGHAT and CDR2 FQNNGV come from the germline V gene. V shed 1 base and J 3 bases; nucleotides not matched to a gene: 0.

The chain links TRBV5-5 to TRBJ2-7; 7 bases align to TRBD1. V was pared by 4 bases and J by 2 bases, with 6 bases of the junction left unmatched. The CDR3 runs 14 residues. CDR1 SGHKS and CDR2 YYEKEE come from the germline V gene (reference sequence). The CDR3 reads CASSLPGQPYEQYF. The CDR3 DNA sequence: TGTGCCAGCAGCCTACCGGGACAGCCCTACGAGCAGTACTTC.

This sequence joins TRBV15 and TRBJ1-2; D may be TRBD1 (6 bases). Germline V CDR1 and CDR2: LNHNV, YYDKDF (reference sequence). V lost 8 bases and J lost 3, with 22 bases in between. The CDR3 totals 16 residues. CDR3 in amino acids: CATRGRGGDIDYGYTF. The CDR3 DNA is TGTGCCACCCGCGGCAGGGGAGGGGATATCGACTATGGCTACACCTTC.

The chain links TRBV18 to TRBJ2-5; tentatively, D is TRBD1 (6 bases). The CDR3 extends over 13 amino acids. The germline V and J ends were trimmed by 3 bases and 4 bases, with 9 bases remaining between them. The V gene's germline CDR1 is KGHSH and CDR2 LQKENI. The CDR3 loop is CASSPQGRETQYF. DNA of the CDR3: TGTGCCAGCTCACCGCAGGGGAGAGAGACCCAGTACTTC.

The rearrangement links TRBV2 to TRBJ1-2; 7 bases align to TRBD1. V shed 4 bases, J shed 6 bases, and the junction held 8 bases outside the gene matches. Germline CDR1 SNHLY, CDR2 FYNNEI. The CDR3 runs to 14 residues. The CDR3 DNA follows: TGTGCCAGCAGTGCCAGACAGGGTTGGGATGGCTACACCTTC. Translated, it gives CASSARQGWDGYTF.

V is TRBV11-2 and J is TRBJ2-3; 8 bases fit TRBD2. Looked up from germline, CDR1 is SGHAT and CDR2 is FQNNGV. This CDR3 region has 15 residues. J lost 5 bases, V lost 5 bases, and 9 bases had no gene match. The CDR3 is CASSPGTRSRDTQYF. CDR3 sequence (DNA): TGTGCCAGCAGCCCCGGGACTAGGTCAAGAGATACGCAGTATTTT.

The rearrangement uses TRBV11-2 and TRBJ2-1; a weak D match, TRBD2 (5 bases). V dropped 5 bases and J dropped 0 bases, with 8 bases sitting between them. The CDR3 has 14 amino acids. Germline lookup yields CDR1 SGHAT and CDR2 FQNNGV. The CDR3 here is CASSVRGSYNEQFF. DNA for the CDR3: TGTGCCAGCAGCGTCCGGGGCTCCTACAATGAGCAGTTCTTC. The full variable domain, with the rest looked up from reference TRBV11-2 and TRBJ2-1, is EAGVAQSPRYKIIEKRQSVAFWCNPISGHATLYWYQQILGQGPKLLIQFQNNGVVDDSQLPKDRFSAERLKGVDSTLKIQPAKLEDSAVYLCASSVRGSYNEQFFGPGTRLTVL.

The rearrangement uses TRBV5-6 and TRBJ1-2; 7 bases are a match to TRBD1. The CDR3 consists of 15 residues. Germline CDR1 reads SGHDT; CDR2 reads YYEEEE. V was clipped by 5 bases and J by 1 base; unmatched bases: 8. The CDR3 protein is CASSRWGQSNYGYTF. CDR3 nucleotide sequence: TGTGCCAGCAGTCGGTGGGGACAGAGTAACTATGGCTACACCTTC.

The chain has TRBV5-1 and TRBJ1-3; the D gene is possibly TRBD1 (6 bases). Deletions cut 4 bases from V and 0 bases from J, with 14 bases between. The CDR3 extends over 16 amino acids. The germline gives CDR1 SGHRS, CDR2 YFSETQ. The CDR3 loop is CASSPRDTRSGNTIYF. CDR3 sequence (DNA): TGCGCCAGCAGCCCCCGGGACACACGCTCTGGAAACACCATATATTTT.